Shown below are 28 T cell receptor beta chains from a single sample sequenced in a study of cytomegalovirus exposure and HLA in healthy donors. 13 Jbeta primers and 60 Vbeta primers were used for the PCR. Here immunoSEQ multiplex PCR was the method, and the copy in TCRdb shows in-frame clones only, minus some. The repertoire includes 150,000 to 200,000 clones, roughly 80% of them detected once, and around 0.24% sits in the top ten. The sample was PBMCs. These receptors were taken from a boy between 10 and 17 years old in good health and CMV-seronegative.

This clone was counted once. The chain recombines TRBV4-3 with TRBJ2-7; the D is unclear. The CDR3 is made up of 15 amino acids. Germline V gene sequence: CDR1 LGHNA, CDR2 YSLEER. V lost 1 base to trimming and J lost 0 bases, with 10 bases between them. CDR3 in DNA: TGCGCCAGCAGCCAAGTTCCTTGGAGCTCCTACGAGCAGTACTTC. It yields the protein CASSQVPWSSYEQYF.

In this sample, this clone turned up once. The rearrangement joins TRBV28 to TRBJ2-5; TRBD1 aligns across 9 bases. CDR1 is MDHEN, CDR2 SYDVKM, per germline. The CDR3 is 14 amino acids. V lost 6 bases and J lost 5; bases outside the gene matches: 7. The CDR3, as DNA: TGTGCCAGCAGCCTAAACAGGGGGCGGGAGACCCAGTACTTC. Protein sequence: CASSLNRGRETQYF.

The chain uses TRBV30 and TRBJ1-2, with TRBD1 as a possible D gene (6 bases). CDR1 GTSNPN and CDR2 SVGIG come from the germline V gene (reference sequence). Between the trimmed V and J ends, which lost 5 bases and 5 bases, there was a span of 15 bases. The CDR3 length is 13 residues. CDR3: CAWGGPGRYGYTF. CDR3 DNA sequence: TGTGCCTGGGGGGGCCCAGGACGATATGGCTACACCTTC.

This chain connects TRBV6-6 to TRBJ2-1; 9 bases align to TRBD2. Germline CDR1 MNHNY, CDR2 SVGAGI (reference sequence). The CDR3 is 16 residues long. V lost 8 bases to trimming and J lost 2 bases; unmatched junction nucleotides: 10. The CDR3 sequence is CASARHLAGTYNEQFF. The CDR3 nucleotides read TGTGCCAGCGCGCGACACCTAGCGGGAACCTACAATGAGCAGTTCTTC.

This chain joins TRBV19 and TRBJ1-2; unclear D gene. Per germline, CDR1 LNHDA and CDR2 SQIVND (reference sequence). V lost 3 bases and J 2 bases, leaving 7 bases between the germline ends. The CDR3 consists of 13 residues. The CDR3 region is CASSIDTNYGYTF. The CDR3 region has the DNA TGTGCCAGTAGTATCGACACAAACTATGGCTACACCTTC.

CDR3 nucleotides: TGTGCCAGCAGTGAACTTTGGGACAGGGGGAGAAGTCAGCCCCAGCATTTT. Its protein is CASSELWDRGRSQPQHF. The chain is built from TRBV6-1 and TRBJ1-5, with TRBD1 matching 11 bases. This CDR3 region has 17 residues. Looked up from germline, CDR1 is MNHNS and CDR2 is SASEGT. Unmatched junction bases numbered 9, after V lost 2 bases and J lost 6 bases.

The V call is TRBV30, the J call TRBJ1-3; D is uncertain. The CDR3 is 15 residues long. CDR1 and CDR2 (germline): GTSNPN, SVGIG (reference sequence). V lost 4 bases and J lost 0, with 13 bases in between. CDR3 DNA: TGTGCCTGGACCGACTATAGAAACTCTGGAAACACCATATATTTT. Amino acids: CAWTDYRNSGNTIYF.

The chain uses TRBV5-1 and TRBJ2-3; 9 bases align to TRBD2. The CDR3 sequence is 16 residues long. V gave up 2 bases and J gave up 0 bases; unmatched junction bases: 4. Germline-derived CDR1 and CDR2 are SGHRS and YFSETQ. The CDR3, as DNA: TGCGCCAGCAGCTTACGCGGGGGGGGGAGCACAGATACGCAGTATTTT. Translating it yields CASSLRGGGSTDTQYF.

The rearrangement uses TRBV28 and TRBJ2-7, with 10 bases lining up with TRBD1. CDR1 and CDR2 (germline): MDHEN, SYDVKM. The CDR3 spans 17 residues. V was pared by 8 bases and J by 0 bases, with 13 bases of the junction left unmatched. The CDR3, as DNA: TGTGCCAGCCATCCGTCGGACAGGGGGATTTACTCCTACGAGCAGTACTTC. Translated, it gives CASHPSDRGIYSYEQYF. The whole variable domain, filled in from reference TRBV28 and TRBJ2-7, reads DVKVTQSSRYLVKRTGEKVFLECVQDMDHENMFWYRQDPGLGLRLIYFSYDVKMKEKGDIPEGYSVSREKKERFSLILESASTNQTSMYLCASHPSDRGIYSYEQYFGPGTRLTVT.

V usage is TRBV28 and J usage is TRBJ1-2; 12 nucleotides agree with TRBD1. Per germline, CDR1 MDHEN and CDR2 SYDVKM. The CDR3 length is 18 residues. V trimming: 2 bases; J trimming: 1 base; junction bases outside the gene matches: 8. This CDR3 is CASSLVQGQGAHNYGYTF. The CDR3, as DNA: TGTGCCAGCAGTTTAGTTCAGGGACAGGGGGCACATAACTATGGCTACACCTTC.

V and J are TRBV6-5 and TRBJ2-2; a possible D gene is TRBD2 (6 bases). The CDR3 is 15 residues long. CDR1 is MNHEY, CDR2 SVGAGI, per germline. Trimming took 9 bases from V and 0 from J, leaving 14 bases between them. CDR3 nucleotide sequence: TGTGCCAGACCTCCCGGGACTCCGAACACCGGGGAGCTGTTTTTT. This translates into CARPPGTPNTGELFF.

This clone appeared a few times. This chain links TRBV7-9 with TRBJ1-2, with D possibly TRBD1 on 5 matching bases. Germline CDR1 reads SEHNR; CDR2 reads FQNEAQ (reference sequence). Trimming took 3 bases from V and 6 from J, leaving 14 bases between them. The CDR3 runs to 14 residues. The CDR3 here is CASSFRVGPHGYTF. The CDR3 coding sequence is TGTGCCAGCAGCTTCAGGGTAGGCCCCCATGGCTACACCTTC.

This clone turned up a few times. The rearrangement links TRBV4-1 to TRBJ2-1, with TRBD2 as a possible D gene (6 bases). Looked up from germline, CDR1 is MGHRA and CDR2 is YSYEKL. The V end was cut by 7 bases, the J end by 10 bases, with 26 bases between. This CDR3 is built from 16 residues. DNA for the CDR3: TGCGCCAGCACCGGGGACGGGTTTTTCAATAGCGGAGAGCAGTTCTTC. The encoded protein is CASTGDGFFNSGEQFF.

The chain uses TRBV29-1 and TRBJ2-1; a possible D gene is TRBD2 (6 bases). The germline V gene has CDR1 SQVTM and CDR2 ANQGSEA. The V end was cut by 6 bases, the J end by 3 bases, with 18 bases between. The CDR3 extends over 15 amino acids. CDR3 sequence: CSVGGTSINYNEQFF. The CDR3 DNA sequence: TGCAGCGTGGGGGGTACTAGCATTAACTACAATGAGCAGTTCTTC.

V and J are TRBV11-2 and TRBJ1-1, with D possibly matching TRBD1 (5 bases). Trimming took 6 bases from V and 4 from J, leaving 9 bases between them. This CDR3 contains 12 residues. Germline CDR1 reads SGHAT; CDR2 reads FQNNGV. This chain's CDR3 is CASSQGGTEAFF. CDR3 in DNA: TGTGCCAGCAGTCAGGGAGGCACTGAAGCTTTCTTT.

This chain joins TRBV11-2 and TRBJ1-6; D is perhaps TRBD1 (6 bases). Germline V gene data show CDR1 as SGHAT and CDR2 as FQNNGV. The V end was cut by 2 bases, the J end by 0 bases, with 17 bases between. This CDR3 comprises 19 residues. The CDR3 reads CASSLTRGPTSSYNSPLHF. Written as DNA, the CDR3 is TGTGCCAGCAGCTTAACCAGGGGCCCCACGAGCTCCTATAATTCACCCCTCCACTTT.

This sequence joins TRBV5-3 and TRBJ2-7; D is perhaps TRBD2 (5 bases). TRBV5-3 is an open reading frame whose function is uncertain. Trimming removed 0 bases at V and 1 base at J, with 8 bases between. The CDR3 spans 14 residues. This CDR3 reads CARSLGPGSYEQYF. In DNA form, the CDR3 reads TGTGCCAGAAGCTTGGGCCCGGGGTCCTACGAGCAGTACTTC.

This clone was seen only once. The chain links TRBV10-2 to TRBJ2-1; TRBD1 matches at 7 bases. The CDR3 runs 14 residues. CDR1 is WSHSY and CDR2 is SAAADI in the germline V gene. The trim removed 3 bases at V and 5 bases at J, leaving 4 bases unmatched. For the CDR3, the DNA is TGCGCCAGCAGTGAAGGGGGCTGGGACAATGAGCAGTTCTTC. Residues: CASSEGGWDNEQFF.

This clone came up once. The chain has TRBV2 and TRBJ2-3; 7 bases are shared with TRBD1. The CDR3 is 12 amino acids. V trimming: 6 bases; J trimming: 6 bases; junction bases outside the gene matches: 3. CDR1 SNHLY and CDR2 FYNNEI come from the germline V gene. Written as DNA, the CDR3 is TGTGCCAGCAGGGACAGGATCGATACGCAGTATTTT. Translated: CASRDRIDTQYF.

The CDR3 DNA reads as TGCGCCAGCAGCTTAGCAGGGGGCGTAGGCTACACCTTC. Amino acid sequence: CASSLAGGVGYTF. V is TRBV5-1 and J is TRBJ1-2, with TRBD1 matching 8 bases. Germline CDR1 reads SGHRS; CDR2 reads YFSETQ. The CDR3 sequence is 13 residues long. The trim removed 2 bases at V and 8 bases at J, leaving 5 bases unmatched.

The rearrangement links TRBV7-2 to TRBJ1-4, with 9 bases lining up with TRBD1. Per the germline V gene, CDR1 is SGHTA and CDR2 is FQGNSA. V lost 6 bases and J lost 7; bases outside the gene matches: 9. The CDR3 has 15 amino acids. The CDR3 sequence: CASSPTGQGSEKLFF. DNA for the CDR3: TGTGCCAGCAGTCCTACGGGACAGGGAAGTGAAAAACTGTTTTTT.

In this sample, this clone turned up once. In DNA, the CDR3 is TGTGCCAGCAGCCAATACACAGGGGAATTTGGTACTGAAGCTTTCTTT. Protein sequence: CASSQYTGEFGTEAFF. The chain has TRBV14 and TRBJ1-1; TRBD1 agrees at 7 bases. Germline-derived CDR1 and CDR2 are SGHDN and FVKESK. V was clipped by 2 bases and J by 5 bases; unmatched bases: 11. The CDR3 consists of 16 residues.

CDR3 nucleotide sequence: TGTGCTTTAAACACAGGGTTGAATTCACCCCTCCACTTT. The encoded protein is CALNTGLNSPLHF. The chain recombines TRBV30 with TRBJ1-6, with a weak D call TRBD1 (6 bases). The CDR3 has 13 residues. Looked up from germline, CDR1 is GTSNPN and CDR2 is SVGIG (reference sequence).

The V and J genes are TRBV9 and TRBJ2-3; 11 positions agree with TRBD2. V trimming: 0 bases; J trimming: 13 bases; junction bases outside the gene matches: 16. Germline V gene data show CDR1 as SGDLS and CDR2 as YYNGEE. The CDR3 runs to 17 residues. CDR3 residues: CASSVAPALAGGIREYF. In nucleotides, the CDR3 is TGTGCCAGCAGCGTAGCACCAGCCCTAGCGGGGGGAATCAGGGAGTATTTT.

This chain connects TRBV7-9 to TRBJ2-7, with 7 bases identical to TRBD2. Germline assignment: CDR1 SEHNR and CDR2 FQNEAQ (reference sequence). V shed 6 bases, J shed 7 bases, and the junction held 3 bases outside the gene matches. The CDR3 is 11 amino acids. The CDR3 loop reads CASSFSGEQYF. The CDR3 DNA is TGTGCCAGCAGTTTTAGCGGGGAGCAGTACTTC.

The J gene is TRBJ2-1, the V gene TRBV9; maybe TRBD2 (5 bases). CDR1 and CDR2 (germline): SGDLS, YYNGEE. V lost 3 bases and J lost 6, with 16 bases in between. The CDR3 is 15 amino acids. CDR3 residues: CASSGLSGNPNEQFF. For the CDR3, the DNA is TGTGCCAGCAGCGGACTCTCCGGGAACCCCAATGAGCAGTTCTTC.

The rearrangement uses TRBV6-1 and TRBJ2-5; tentatively, D is TRBD1 (6 bases). Judging by the DNA end, TRBJ2-7 fits better; the J call may be wrong. Germline V CDR1 and CDR2: MNHNS, SASEGT. The CDR3 length is 14 residues. CDR3 protein: CASSGVDSPFEQYF. The CDR3 bases are TGTGCCAGCAGTGGTGTGGACAGTCCCTTCGAGCAGTACTTC.

The chain carries TRBV6-6 and TRBJ1-1, with D perhaps matching TRBD1 (5 bases). This CDR3 spans 13 amino acids. Looked up from germline, CDR1 is MNHNY and CDR2 is SVGAGI (reference sequence). V was pared by 7 bases and J by 1 base, with 10 bases between. CDR3 in amino acids: CASIDRTNTEAFF. The CDR3 bases are TGTGCCAGCATCGACAGAACGAACACTGAAGCTTTCTTT.